This paragraph covers one T cell receptor (beta chain) sequence. Its antigen is still unknown. Base qualities were left out, and no much larger clone turns up one base away. Per the germline V gene, SGHRS is the CDR1 and YFSETQ is the CDR2. Measured from the cysteine to the phenylalanine, the CDR3 is 16 residues long. CDR3 DNA only is kept here, 48 bases in frame from base 1. The germline ends are 16 bases apart after V is trimmed by 3 bases and J by 2 bases. These data are taken from a study of cytotoxic CD8 clonotypes in ibrutinib-treated CLL (dated by TCRdb to the early 2020s). With regard to the full study: In this cohort, approximately 15 patients were treatment-naive and approximately ten were relapsed/refractory, while under 18 had unmutated IGHV. Patients were still on ibrutinib when every remission and progressive disease sample was collected. Responses were partial in roughly 25 patients and complete in 2; after median about 5.5 years follow-up, approximately 15 stayed in remission and about twelve progressed. Of the 86 participants in the trial, roughly 25 had longitudinal samples available. Samples at response were collected after a median of roughly 13 months of treatment, with a range of roughly 6 to 36 months. On average, each sample yielded hundreds of thousands of productive templates and under 95,000 productive rearrangements. Cryopreserved peripheral blood mononuclear cells were obtained before treatment, at response, and at either sustained remission or disease progression.

Results and caveats for the whole study, not just this receptor: At baseline, clonality was higher than in age-matched healthy donors and showed a strong correlation with circulating CD8+ T-cell counts. Clonality increased at ibrutinib response, stayed stable in sustained remission, and fell back toward baseline at progression. Sampling times were not matched between sustained-remission and progressing patients, and lymph node repertoires were not studied. Public clonotypes were found to be uncommon and were observed to contract or remain stable during treatment; the increase in clonality was shown to reflect expansion of private clonotypes at ibrutinib response.

In light of the paper, this sample's time point label describes: approximately 2 years on ibrutinib. For TCR beta library preparation, 2 to 2.5 micrograms of genomic DNA were isolated from cryopreserved PBMCs. Longitudinal blood samples from CLL patients on ibrutinib monotherapy underwent high-throughput TCR beta sequencing. The patients were enrolled in a single-center, open-label phase 2 trial of ibrutinib monotherapy. The goal of deep resolution MiSeq sequencing was a depth between 1 in 1 million and 1 in 200,000 T cells, and coverage averaged 10x per clonotype. The immunoSEQ hsTCRB Kit was used to generate the TCR beta libraries. Regarding the original processing steps: Data were analyzed with ImmunoSEQ Data Assistant and ImmunoSEQ Analyzer, with V, D and J genes assigned per IMGT definitions. Clonality was computed as one minus normalized Shannon entropy of productive rearrangement frequencies, ranging from 0 to 1. Only overrepresented clonotypes making up at least 0.05% of each patient's repertoire were included in the public clonotype analysis. Repertoires from thirteen age-matched healthy donors in immuneACCESS were used as clonality controls. In its TCRdb copy, this immuneACCESS table keeps in-frame sequences only and misses some clones. Where compared with another copy, unresolved V genes explain less than half of these, and the others have no known cause. Clone size and the V and J calls come from that table; the DNA yielded D and trimming. Present in this sample are over 40,000 clones, roughly 80% of which were seen just once. Roughly 22% of the sample is held by the ten biggest clonotypes.

The chain employs TRBV5-1 and TRBJ2-3, with a tentative D gene TRBD2 over 6 matching bases. The TCR sequence derives from a human donor with chronic lymphocytic leukemia. The sample was PBMCs, taken after 24 months of ibrutinib treatment. The CDR3 here reads CASSWAGSSATDTQYF. The nucleotide sequence reads TGCGCCAGCAGCTGGGCGGGGAGTAGCGCCACAGATACGCAGTATTTT.